This passage covers 23 T cell receptor beta chains from one sample sequenced in a study of PD-L1 blockade in urothelial cancer. Time point given: peripheral blood 6 weeks after treatment start. Produced via immunoSEQ multiplex PCR; TCRdb's table is partial and in-frame only. The table records over 100,000 clones, approximately 90% of them present only once. The sequencing used PBMCs, collected around atezolizumab (anti-PD-L1) treatment. The receptors here all came from a man in his fifties or sixties with urothelial cancer.

The chain couples TRBV7-2 to TRBJ1-4; TRBD1 is a possible D gene (6 bases). The CDR3 runs to 16 residues. The V end was cut by 5 bases, the J end by 8 bases, with 21 bases between. Looked up from germline, CDR1 is SGHTA and CDR2 is FQGNSA. The CDR3: CASSLRGGARGEKLFF. The CDR3 DNA sequence: TGTGCCAGCAGCCTACGAGGGGGGGCGCGAGGGGAAAAACTGTTTTTT. Variable domain in full (rest from reference TRBV7-2 and TRBJ1-4): GAGVSQSPSNKVTEKGKDVELRCDPISGHTALYWYRQSLGQGLEFLIYFQGNSAPDKSGLPSDRFSAERTGGSVSTLTIQRTQQEDSAVYLCASSLRGGARGEKLFFGSGTQLSVL.

This clone was detected only a few times. The rearrangement uses TRBV21-1 and TRBJ1-4. TRBV21-1 counts as a pseudogene. This CDR3 contains 21 residues. This chain's CDR3 is CASSKGLYMGSNSAADEKLFF. As DNA, the CDR3 is TGTGCCAGCAGCAAGGGACTATATATGGGGTCGAACTCGGCGGCGGATGAAAAACTGTTTTTT.

V usage is TRBV6-1 and J usage is TRBJ1-5; D gene unclear. Germline V lookup: CDR1 MNHNS, CDR2 SASEGT. The CDR3 has 13 amino acids. The ends were cut back, 5 bases at V and 5 bases at J, with 10 bases in the middle. The CDR3 reads CASSLQSDQPQHF. The CDR3 coding sequence is TGTGCCAGCAGTCTTCAATCGGATCAGCCCCAGCATTTT.

The genes are TRBV7-3 and TRBJ2-6; TRBD1 matches at 7 bases. Germline CDR1 is SGHTA and CDR2 is FQGTGA. V shed 5 bases, J shed 0 bases, and the junction held 10 bases outside the gene matches. The CDR3 is 18 residues long. CDR3 coding DNA: TGTGCCAGCAGCGCTCCGCGACAGGGCCTCTCTGGGGCCAACGTCCTGACTTTC. It encodes CASSAPRQGLSGANVLTF.

The chain links TRBV6-1 to TRBJ2-1; maybe TRBD2 (7 bases). From germline, CDR1 is MNHNS and CDR2 SASEGT. The CDR3 is made up of 14 amino acids. Between the trimmed V and J ends, which lost 5 bases and 5 bases, there was a span of 13 bases. CDR3 sequence: CASSLGGDHNEQFF. The DNA for the CDR3 is TGTGCCAGCAGTTTAGGGGGGGATCACAATGAGCAGTTCTTC.

The chain recombines TRBV4-3 with TRBJ1-2; D not certain. Trimming removed 0 bases from V and 4 bases from J, with 9 bases in between. Per the germline V gene, CDR1 is LGHNA and CDR2 is YSLEER. The CDR3 has 14 residues. The CDR3 sequence: CASSQDPNLYGYTF. CDR3 in DNA: TGCGCCAGCAGCCAAGATCCTAACCTCTATGGCTACACCTTC.

Concerning this clone itself: One end of the junction is discordant with germline, which a read error may explain. This rearrangement joins TRBV7-7 to TRBJ2-3; TRBD2 agrees at 10 bases. CDR1 SSHAT and CDR2 FNYEAQ come from the germline V gene (reference sequence). There are 15 residues in the CDR3. DNA of the CDR3: TGTGCTAGCAGCCCTAGCGGGAGCAGTTTAGATACGCAGTATTTT. This translates into CASSPSGSSLDTQYF.

J is TRBJ1-3 and V is TRBV15; no definite D call. V was shortened by 3 bases and J by 8 bases, with 17 bases between the two germline ends. CDR1 and CDR2 from the germline V gene are LNHNV and YYDKDF (reference sequence). The CDR3 has 15 residues. CDR3 DNA sequence: TGTGCCACCAGCAGGATGGGAGCGAGTGGGGACACCATATATTTT. This translates into CATSRMGASGDTIYF.

The chain joins TRBV28 to TRBJ2-1; 7 bases match TRBD1. The CDR3 has 15 residues. Germline V gene lookup returns CDR1 MDHEN and CDR2 SYDVKM. J was trimmed by 6 bases and V by 10 bases; bases with no gene match: 15. CDR3 sequence (DNA): TGTGCCACCATTAAGGGGGCTAGCTACGCCAATGAGCAGTTCTTC. This translates into CATIKGASYANEQFF.

The chain joins TRBV7-2 to TRBJ2-3; TRBD2 agrees at 10 bases. Germline CDR1 and CDR2: SGHTA and FQGNSA. Trimming removed 3 bases from V and 6 bases from J; junction bases left unmatched: 6. The length of the CDR3 is 15 residues. CDR3 protein: CASSFVSGGWDTQYF. As DNA, the CDR3 is TGTGCCAGCAGCTTCGTTAGCGGGGGGTGGGATACGCAGTATTTT. The variable domain in full, with the rest retrieved from reference TRBV7-2 and TRBJ2-3, is GAGVSQSPSNKVTEKGKDVELRCDPISGHTALYWYRQSLGQGLEFLIYFQGNSAPDKSGLPSDRFSAERTGGSVSTLTIQRTQQEDSAVYLCASSFVSGGWDTQYFGPGTRLTVL.

DNA for the CDR3: TGTGCCAGCAGCCCCCCCCGCGGGAGGCGGGGTAGTGAGCAGTTCTTC. Protein product: CASSPPRGRRGSEQFF. The chain uses TRBV5-6 and TRBJ2-1, with TRBD2 matching over 8 bases. V was pared by 4 bases and J by 9 bases, with 15 bases of the junction left unmatched. CDR1 is SGHDT, CDR2 YYEEEE, per germline. The CDR3 has 16 amino acids.

The CDR3 DNA reads TGTGCCTGCAACAGAGAGCCGTCGCCCTACGAGCAGTACTTC. Protein sequence: CACNREPSPYEQYF. V gene TRBV30 combines with J gene TRBJ2-7; D is uncertain. The CDR3 length is 14 residues. V dropped 6 bases and J dropped 2 bases, with 17 bases sitting between them. Germline-derived CDR1 and CDR2 are GTSNPN and SVGIG (reference sequence). Looking up the rest from reference TRBV30 and TRBJ2-7 gives the full variable domain: SQTIHQWPATLVQPVGSPLSLECTVEGTSNPNLYWYRQAAGRGLQLLFYSVGIGQISSEVPQNLSASRPQDRQFILSSKKLLLSDSGFYLCACNREPSPYEQYFGPGTRLTVT.

This chain links TRBV4-1 with TRBJ1-2; maybe TRBD1 (6 bases). The length of the CDR3 is 16 residues. Germline V gene data show CDR1 as MGHRA and CDR2 as YSYEKL. The V and J ends lost 0 bases and 5 bases respectively, with 16 bases between them. The CDR3 DNA reads as TGCGCCAGCAGCCAAGAATATGGCAGGGGTTGGTATGGCTACACCTTC. This encodes CASSQEYGRGWYGYTF.

V and J are TRBV15 and TRBJ1-4; possible D gene TRBD1, 5 bases. Trimming pared 0 bases from V and 6 bases from J, leaving 20 bases between. CDR3 size: 18 residues. Germline loops: CDR1 LNHNV, CDR2 YYDKDF (reference sequence). This CDR3 reads CATSRDGGGYGADEKLFF. In DNA, the CDR3 is TGTGCCACCAGCAGAGATGGGGGAGGGTATGGAGCGGATGAAAAACTGTTTTTT.

The chain is built from TRBV7-2 and TRBJ2-5; 8 bases are shared with TRBD2. Germline V lookup: CDR1 SGHTA, CDR2 FQGNSA. CDR3 size: 16 residues. V lost 5 bases to trimming and J lost 5 bases; unmatched junction nucleotides: 13. The CDR3 is CASSPGTAAGVETQYF. In DNA, the CDR3 is TGTGCCAGCAGCCCCGGAACGGCAGCGGGAGTCGAGACCCAGTACTTC.

This clone was recorded only once. The chain recombines TRBV5-7 with TRBJ2-5; D gene ambiguous. TRBV5-7 is treated as an ORF (open reading frame) with a function not yet certain. V was trimmed by 1 base and J by 5 bases, leaving 12 bases between them. CDR3 length: 14 amino acids. The CDR3 here is CASSLFLAWETQYF. Written as DNA, the CDR3 is TGTGCCAGCAGCTTGTTCTTAGCCTGGGAGACCCAGTACTTC.

The J gene is TRBJ2-3, the V gene TRBV10-3, with TRBD2 identical over 10 bases. CDR1 is ENHRY, CDR2 SYGVKD, per germline. The CDR3 runs to 16 residues. Trimming took 5 bases from V and 0 from J; bases not matched to a gene: 5. CDR3 sequence: CAISRTSGQSTDTQYF. DNA of the CDR3: TGTGCCATCAGTAGGACTAGCGGACAGAGCACAGATACGCAGTATTTT.

The chain employs TRBV29-1 and TRBJ2-2; D unclear. The CDR3 is 12 amino acids. From germline, CDR1 is SQVTM and CDR2 ANQGSEA. With 6 bases removed from V and 2 bases from J, the gap between germline ends came to 7 bases. The CDR3 reads CSVRGNTGELFF. The CDR3 nucleotides are TGCAGCGTGCGAGGCAACACCGGGGAGCTGTTTTTT.

CDR3: CASSYTTGPNEKLFF. CDR3 DNA: TGCGCCAGCAGCTATACGACAGGGCCTAATGAAAAACTGTTTTTT. The rearrangement joins TRBV5-1 to TRBJ1-4, with 7 positions matching TRBD1. The CDR3 consists of 15 residues. Germline V gives CDR1 SGHRS, CDR2 YFSETQ. Trimming cost V 3 bases and J 3 bases; bases outside gene matches: 5.

The V call is TRBV9, the J call TRBJ2-6; TRBD2 is a possible D gene (5 bases). V was trimmed by 0 bases and J by 0 bases, leaving 16 bases between them. CDR1 and CDR2 from the germline V gene are SGDLS and YYNGEE. CDR3 length equals 19 residues. This CDR3 is CASSVERETWGSGANVLTF. In nucleotides, the CDR3 is TGTGCCAGCAGCGTAGAGAGGGAAACGTGGGGCTCTGGGGCCAACGTCCTGACTTTC.

This sequence joins TRBV5-6 and TRBJ2-5; TRBD2 matches 10 bases. CDR3 size: 16 residues. Germline CDR1 and CDR2: SGHDT and YYEEEE. The ends lost 4 bases at V and 0 bases at J; junction bases unmatched: 6. The CDR3 region has the DNA TGTGCCAGCAGCCCGCGGACTAGCGGCTACCAAGAGACCCAGTACTTC. This encodes CASSPRTSGYQETQYF.

This clone was counted between two and nine times. For the CDR3, the DNA is TGTGCCAGCAGAAGGACAGGTTCAAGCAATCAGCCCCAGCATTTT. This codes for CASRRTGSSNQPQHF. This rearrangement joins TRBV6-5 to TRBJ1-5, with 7 nucleotides matching TRBD1. This CDR3 region has 15 residues. After removal of 6 bases from V and 1 base from J, the junction contained 6 bases not matched to a gene. The germline V gene encodes CDR1 MNHEY and CDR2 SVGAGI.

V and J are TRBV7-6 and TRBJ2-2; 8 positions agree with TRBD2. Germline loops: CDR1 SGHVS, CDR2 FNYEAQ. Unmatched junction bases numbered 10, after V lost 10 bases and J lost 6 bases. The CDR3 is 14 amino acids. The CDR3, as DNA: TGTGCCACCGGGGGGGTTCGGGGGTCCGGGGAGCTGTTTTTT. It encodes CATGGVRGSGELFF.